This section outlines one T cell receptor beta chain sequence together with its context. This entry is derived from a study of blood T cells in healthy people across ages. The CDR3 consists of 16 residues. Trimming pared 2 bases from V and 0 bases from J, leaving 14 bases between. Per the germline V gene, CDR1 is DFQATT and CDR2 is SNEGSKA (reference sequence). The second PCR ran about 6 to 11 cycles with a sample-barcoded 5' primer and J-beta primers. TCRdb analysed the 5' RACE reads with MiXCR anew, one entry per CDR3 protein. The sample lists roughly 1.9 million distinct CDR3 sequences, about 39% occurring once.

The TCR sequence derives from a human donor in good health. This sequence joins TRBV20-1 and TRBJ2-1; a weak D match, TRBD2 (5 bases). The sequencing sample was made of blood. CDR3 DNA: TGCAGTGCTAGATCTAAGGTAGCGACCTCCTACAATGAGCAGTTCTTC. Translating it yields CSARSKVATSYNEQFF.